These 14 T cell receptor beta chains came from one sample sequenced in a study of cytomegalovirus exposure and HLA in healthy donors. With 60 Vbeta and 13 Jbeta primers, the PCR was carried out. The assay was immunoSEQ multiplex PCR, and TCRdb's table has in-frame clones only and misses some. The table shows fewer than 200,000 clones, with approximately 84% occurring only once. The sample comprised PBMCs. The source of these receptors is a man aged 25-45 years in good health and CMV-seronegative.

J is TRBJ2-7 and V is TRBV7-5; TRBD1 was called by the table and not checked on the DNA. TRBV7-5 has pseudogene status. The CDR3 sequence is 14 residues long. In DNA form, the CDR3 reads TGTGTCAGAAGCTTCCGGACAGGGACAAACGAGCAGTACTTC. Encoded protein: CVRSFRTGTNEQYF.

This chain uses TRBV7-9 with TRBJ1-4; perhaps TRBD1 as D (6 bases). CDR1 SEHNR and CDR2 FQNEAQ come from the germline V gene (reference sequence). Trimming removed 5 bases at V and 3 bases at J, with 13 bases between. This CDR3 region has 15 residues. The CDR3 nucleotides are TGTGCCAGCAGCAGTATGACAGGCCCTAATGAAAAACTGTTTTTT. Its protein product is CASSSMTGPNEKLFF.

The CDR3 loop reads CASSYWSGDPYEQYF. CDR3 nucleotides: TGTGCCAGCAGTTACTGGAGCGGGGACCCCTACGAGCAGTACTTC. The chain employs TRBV6-5 and TRBJ2-7, with 7 bases identical to TRBD2. The length of the CDR3 is 15 residues. J gave up 2 bases and V 1 base, and 5 bases lay outside the gene matches. Germline CDR1 reads MNHEY; CDR2 reads SVGAGI.

The chain carries TRBV29-1 and TRBJ2-3, with D uncertain. Germline CDR1 is SQVTM and CDR2 is ANQGSEA. This CDR3 is built from 11 residues. The germline V and J ends were trimmed by 5 bases and 2 bases, with 5 bases remaining between them. CDR3 in DNA: TGCAGCGTTAGCTACACAGATACGCAGTATTTT. It encodes CSVSYTDTQYF.

V gene TRBV5-6 combines with J gene TRBJ1-5, with D perhaps matching TRBD1 (6 bases). Germline CDR1 SGHDT, CDR2 YYEEEE. The ends were cut back, 0 bases at V and 3 bases at J, with 13 bases in the middle. The CDR3 runs 16 residues. The CDR3 region has the DNA TGTGCCAGCAGCTTGGGCGGGGGCACCCACAATCAGCCCCAGCATTTT. As protein: CASSLGGGTHNQPQHF. The full variable domain, with the rest looked up from reference TRBV5-6 and TRBJ1-5, is DAGVTQSPTHLIKTRGQQVTLRCSPKSGHDTVSWYQQALGQGPQFIFQYYEEEERQRGNFPDRFSGHQFPNYSSELNVNALLLGDSALYLCASSLGGGTHNQPQHFGDGTRLSIL.

This chain links TRBV7-8 with TRBJ2-1; 12 bases are a match to TRBD2. This CDR3 has 19 amino acids. Looked up from germline, CDR1 is SGHVS and CDR2 is FQNEAQ. J was trimmed by 4 bases and V by 5 bases; bases with no gene match: 15. The CDR3 is CASSAWASGRASGYNEQFF. In DNA, the CDR3 is TGTGCCAGCAGCGCCTGGGCTAGCGGGAGGGCCTCCGGGTACAATGAGCAGTTCTTC.

V gene TRBV18 combines with J gene TRBJ2-7; 13 nucleotides line up with TRBD2. The CDR3 has 15 amino acids. Trimming at V came to 4 bases and at J to 3 bases, leaving 3 bases not matched to a gene. Germline CDR1 reads KGHSH; CDR2 reads LQKENI. The CDR3 spells CASSLGTSGDYEQYF. DNA of the CDR3: TGTGCCAGCTCACTCGGGACTAGCGGGGACTACGAGCAGTACTTC.

The chain is built from TRBV5-1 and TRBJ2-7; TRBD1 might be the D (6 bases). In germline, CDR1 is SGHRS, CDR2 YFSETQ. The CDR3 spans 15 residues. CDR3 sequence: CASPVGTHDPYEQYF. CDR3 nucleotide sequence: TGCGCATCTCCCGTGGGGACACACGACCCCTACGAGCAGTACTTC.

This rearrangement joins TRBV6-6 to TRBJ2-1; D is perhaps TRBD2 (5 bases). The V end was cut by 0 bases, the J end by 5 bases, with 8 bases between. Germline CDR1 reads MNHNY; CDR2 reads SVGAGI (reference sequence). CDR3 length equals 14 residues. This CDR3 is CASSYSAGNNEQFF. CDR3 bases: TGTGCCAGCAGTTACTCGGCGGGCAACAATGAGCAGTTCTTC.

V is TRBV10-3 and J is TRBJ1-5; a weak D match, TRBD1 (5 bases). V was clipped by 5 bases and J by 3 bases, with 14 bases between them. Germline V CDR1 and CDR2: ENHRY, SYGVKD. This CDR3 is built from 15 residues. For the CDR3, the DNA is TGTGCCATCAGTCCGGGGGAGGTGTTCAATCAGCCCCAGCATTTT. Its translation is CAISPGEVFNQPQHF.

The chain uses TRBV19 and TRBJ1-4; D is possibly TRBD1 (6 bases). The germline CDR1 and CDR2 sequences are LNHDA and SQIVND (reference sequence). The CDR3 consists of 13 residues. The V end lost 5 bases, the J end lost 8 bases, and 12 bases lay between the germline ends. The CDR3 loop reads CASSWDTREKLFF. DNA for the CDR3: TGTGCCAGTAGTTGGGACACCCGGGAAAAACTGTTTTTT.

The chain uses TRBV27 and TRBJ1-6, with a tentative D call TRBD1 (5 bases). CDR1 is MNHEY and CDR2 is SMNVEV in the germline V gene (reference sequence). This CDR3 spans 17 amino acids. The V and J ends lost 0 bases and 6 bases respectively, with 15 bases between them. The CDR3 is CASSLSRGGGGNSPLHF. The CDR3 nucleotides are TGTGCCAGCAGTTTATCACGGGGGGGAGGAGGTAATTCACCCCTCCACTTT.

CDR3 DNA: TGCGCCAGCAGGGGACACGAGACCAGCCTAGCCGTTTACAATGAGCAGTTCTTC. Encoded protein: CASRGHETSLAVYNEQFF. The chain carries TRBV10-1 and TRBJ2-1; a possible D gene is TRBD1 (6 bases). The germline gives CDR1 WNHNN, CDR2 SYGVQD (reference sequence). The CDR3 sequence is 18 residues long. Between the trimmed V and J ends, which lost 6 bases and 4 bases, there was a span of 25 bases.

V and J are TRBV11-3 and TRBJ2-1; D may be TRBD1 (6 bases). The germline gives CDR1 SGHNT, CDR2 YENEEA. V was trimmed by 4 bases and J by 6 bases, leaving 13 bases between them. CDR3 size: 14 residues. CDR3 sequence: CASSSNGQTNEQFF. CDR3 sequence (DNA): TGTGCCAGCAGCTCTAACGGACAGACCAATGAGCAGTTCTTC.